Presented here are 8 T cell receptor beta chains from one specimen sequenced in a study of cytomegalovirus exposure and HLA in healthy donors. Primers included in the PCR were 60 Vbeta and 13 Jbeta primers. TCRdb keeps only in-frame clones here, not all; method: immunoSEQ multiplex PCR. The sample lists 160,000 or so clones; approximately 72% were seen once. Sequenced: PBMCs. These receptors all stem from a human donor in good health.

The chain combines TRBV19 with TRBJ2-7, with D possibly matching TRBD1 (6 bases). Trimming left V 1 base short and J 3 bases short, with 13 bases between. This CDR3 comprises 15 residues. The germline CDR1 and CDR2 sequences are LNHDA and SQIVND (reference sequence). In nucleotides, the CDR3 is TGTGCCAGTAGTATAGTTTCGCAGGGGTACTACGAGCAGTACTTC. Its protein product is CASSIVSQGYYEQYF.

This sequence joins TRBV6-1 and TRBJ2-5, with D unresolved. The J call is doubtful: the DNA matches TRBJ2-7 better. The V gene's germline CDR1 is MNHNS and CDR2 SASEGT. CDR3 length: 14 amino acids. The CDR3 nucleotides are TGTGCCAGCAAAGTGATCCAGGCGTCCTACGAGCAGTACTTC. It specifies CASKVIQASYEQYF.

The chain joins TRBV27 to TRBJ2-7, with 7 bases fitting TRBD2. V was pared by 10 bases and J by 2 bases, with 11 bases of the junction left unmatched. This CDR3 region has 14 residues. Germline-derived CDR1 and CDR2 are MNHEY and SMNVEV (reference sequence). CDR3: CATGRAGRAYEQYF. The CDR3 DNA sequence: TGTGCCACGGGACGGGCGGGGAGGGCCTACGAGCAGTACTTC.

The V call is TRBV4-1, the J call TRBJ1-2; 7 nucleotides match TRBD1. Trimming at V came to 2 bases and at J to 7 bases, leaving 13 bases not matched to a gene. The CDR3 consists of 16 residues. Germline V gene data show CDR1 as MGHRA and CDR2 as YSYEKL. The CDR3 here is CASSQHTPGGGGGYTF. For the CDR3, the DNA is TGCGCCAGCAGCCAACACACCCCGGGAGGGGGCGGTGGCTACACCTTC.

In its sample, this clone was seen a few times. J is TRBJ2-7 and V is TRBV7-3; D might be TRBD1 (6 bases). The CDR3 consists of 14 residues. V was clipped by 5 bases and J by 6 bases, with 17 bases between them. The germline CDR1 and CDR2 sequences are SGHTA and FQGTGA. CDR3 loop: CASSGGPDHAEQYF. DNA for the CDR3: TGTGCCAGCAGCGGGGGCCCCGACCATGCCGAGCAGTACTTC.

This clone was detected only once. This rearrangement joins TRBV5-1 to TRBJ1-2, with TRBD1 matching over 9 bases. The germline CDR1 and CDR2 sequences are SGHRS and YFSETQ. The ends lost 4 bases at V and 4 bases at J; junction bases unmatched: 5. This CDR3 region has 14 residues. Written as DNA, the CDR3 is TGCGCCAGCAGCACAGGGGGCTCATTCTATGGCTACACCTTC. As protein: CASSTGGSFYGYTF.

The rearrangement uses TRBV2 and TRBJ2-1, with 9 bases identical to TRBD2. There are 14 residues in the CDR3. From germline, CDR1 is SNHLY and CDR2 FYNNEI. V lost 6 bases, J lost 8 bases, and 8 bases stayed unmatched. The CDR3 here is CASRAMTSGDEQFF. CDR3 bases: TGTGCCAGCAGAGCCATGACTAGCGGTGATGAGCAGTTCTTC.

This clone was found a few times. The genes are TRBV6-5 and TRBJ2-7; D possibly corresponds to TRBD2 (5 bases). The V gene lost 7 bases and the J gene lost 4 bases, with 17 bases spanning the gap. Germline CDR1 reads MNHEY; CDR2 reads SVGAGI. CDR3 length: 14 amino acids. CDR3 in amino acids: CASTPDGGDYEQYF. The DNA of the CDR3 is TGTGCCAGCACCCCGGACGGAGGAGATTACGAGCAGTACTTC.